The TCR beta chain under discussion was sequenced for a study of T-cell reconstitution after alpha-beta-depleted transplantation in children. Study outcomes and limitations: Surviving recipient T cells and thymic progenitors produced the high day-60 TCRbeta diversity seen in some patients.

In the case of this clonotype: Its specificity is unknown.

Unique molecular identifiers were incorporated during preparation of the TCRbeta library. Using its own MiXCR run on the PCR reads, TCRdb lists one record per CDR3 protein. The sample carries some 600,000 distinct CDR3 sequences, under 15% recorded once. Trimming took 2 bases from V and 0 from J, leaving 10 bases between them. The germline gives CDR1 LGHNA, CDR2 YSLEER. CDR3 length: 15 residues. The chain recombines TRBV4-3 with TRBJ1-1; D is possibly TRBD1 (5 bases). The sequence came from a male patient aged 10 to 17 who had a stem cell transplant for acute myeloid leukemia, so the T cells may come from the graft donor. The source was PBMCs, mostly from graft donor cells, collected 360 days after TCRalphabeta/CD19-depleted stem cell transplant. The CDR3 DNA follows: TGCGCCAGCAGCCAACATGGGGGACTGAACACTGAAGCTTTCTTT. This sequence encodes CASSQHGGLNTEAFF.